This T cell receptor (beta chain) was identified during a study of shared clonotypes between healthy human individuals (dated by TCRdb to the early 2020s). Broadly, across the study: The cohort included a few men and a couple of women between 18 and 49 years of age. To estimate repertoire size and how much clonotypes are shared between individuals, the study performed deep sequencing of blood TCR repertoires from roughly five healthy adults. Libraries were prepared and TCR repertoires were sequenced by different laboratories using diverse techniques, in order to increase sequencing depth and limit assay-specific biases. Between about 0.94 and 8.9 billion PBMCs per donor were obtained by leukapheresis.

This clone was seen a few times. The specificity of this receptor is unknown. No qualities accompany the bases; no much larger clone lies one base away. Healthy HIV-negative adults with no recently reported acute infections or vaccinations were included as donors. Only Caucasian adults living in Nashville, Tennessee, USA were represented among the donors. For unsorted samples, tens of millions of PBMCs were counted and genomic DNA was extracted with the QIAamp DNA Blood Mini kit. After blood collection by leukapheresis, PBMCs were isolated using Ficoll-Histopaque density gradient centrifugation and then cryopreserved in the vapor phase of liquid nitrogen. Study-wide conclusions, independent of this receptor: The genetic and exposure-history diversity represented was limited by the small number of donors. Pairwise subsampling led to the expectation that sequencing depth would affect the degree of clonotype sharing among donors. Sampling was limited to blood, and TCR repertoires in tissue likely differ from TCR repertoires in blood.

Using the deep immunoSEQ assay, multiplex PCR amplified TCR CDR3 regions from genomic DNA. Extracted genomic DNA from each cell subset was distributed evenly across all wells of several immunoSEQ 96-well plates, and each plate was treated as a replicate. Each replicate PCR for unsorted PBMC received 250 to 300 ng genomic DNA, equal to approximately 29,000 T cell genomes. Ten immunoSEQ deep assay plates were used to sequence unsorted PBMC genomic DNA. The purified libraries were quantified using a Qubit 3.0 fluorometer, sized with a Bioanalyzer 2100, and then quantified again using the KAPA Library Quantification kit. Every immunoSEQ 96-well plate was sequenced on a separate single-read 150-cycle Illumina NextSeq 550 flow cell. Regarding the original processing steps: Because the immunoSEQ output included only junctional sequences and no quality scores, the filtering could not be the same as the filtering used for full-length reads. Sequences were annotated with PyIR, a Python wrapper for IgBLAST v1.9, using IMGT germline references to assign V/J genes and CDR3. Reads with weak V/J assignments (E-value above 1e-6), missing CDR3, stop codons, out-of-frame junctions, or ambiguous translated residues were removed. V3J clonotypes were defined by identical inferred V gene, J gene, and CDR3 amino acid sequence. To compute the percentage overlap between repertoires, the number of shared unique clonotypes was divided by the size of the smaller repertoire. RTK rarefaction, the Chao1 estimator, and Recon v2.1 estimates of unobserved clonotypes were used to assess repertoire richness. TCRdb obtained this table from immuneACCESS and retained in-frame rearrangements with V and J assigned. These tables miss some clones; where compared with another copy, unresolved V genes account for less than half of the shortfall, and the remainder is unexplained. V and J calls and clone size are those listed in that table; D and trimming were worked out from the DNA. The table for this sample lists some 530,000 clones; roughly 80% of them were counted only once. The ten largest make up about 12% of the sample.

The sequence was obtained from a woman aged 40 to 49 in good health. Some clones in this sample may be carry-over from other donors' samples. Input material: PBMCs.

The DNA reads TGCGCCAGCAGCCATTCGACTAGCGGGGGGAGCTCCTACAATGAGCAGTTCTTC. The encoded protein is CASSHSTSGGSSYNEQFF. The V and J genes are TRBV5-1 and TRBJ2-1, with 13 bases matching TRBD2. CDR1 and CDR2, per the germline V gene, are SGHRS and YFSETQ. V is cut back by 4 bases and J by 0 bases, with 7 bases in the junction unmatched. The CDR3 goes from the cysteine to the phenylalanine over 18 residues. Of all the DNA, just the CDR3 is kept, 54 bases in frame from base 1.